This entry lists 24 T cell receptor beta chains sequenced from one sample in a study of T cells in Graves' hyperthyroidism and ophthalmopathy. Amplification targeted TCR beta CDR3 regions from RNA transcripts. Carried out on the TCR CDR3, a first-round RT-PCR used the HTBI primer set. One entry per CDR3 protein results from TCRdb running MiXCR on the multiplex PCR reads. The repertoire holds more than 35,000 distinct CDR3 sequences, with approximately 49% as singletons. Input material: peripheral blood or thyroid tissue (not recorded which). Source of these receptors: a woman in her 50s with Graves' hyperthyroidism.

This clonotype was seen at least ten times. This chain connects TRBV7-2 to TRBJ2-3; 8 bases are shared with TRBD2. Germline V gene data show CDR1 as SGHTA and CDR2 as FQGNSA. The CDR3 spans 15 residues. The trim removed 6 bases at V and 0 bases at J, leaving 5 bases unmatched. CDR3: CASSVSGASTDTQYF. In DNA, the CDR3 is TGTGCCAGCAGTGTTAGCGGGGCAAGCACAGATACGCAGTATTTT.

This clonotype was seen many times. V gene TRBV6-5 combines with J gene TRBJ2-2; the D gene is possibly TRBD1 (5 bases). Looked up from germline, CDR1 is MNHEY and CDR2 is SVGAGI. Trimming shortened V by 4 bases and J by 6 bases, and 12 bases separated the two germline ends. This CDR3 contains 14 residues. The CDR3 loop is CASSSNRSPGELFF. Here the CDR3 DNA reads TGTGCCAGCAGTTCGAACAGGTCCCCCGGGGAGCTGTTTTTT.

The CDR3 sequence is CASSLYPGTGGQETQYF. CDR3 nucleotide sequence: TGCGCCAGCAGCCTCTATCCCGGGACAGGGGGCCAAGAGACCCAGTACTTC. The V and J genes are TRBV5-1 and TRBJ2-5; 11 bases are shared with TRBD1. V was pared by 4 bases and J by 1 base, with 9 bases of the junction left unmatched. The CDR3 covers 17 residues. The germline V gene has CDR1 SGHRS and CDR2 YFSETQ.

This clonotype came up many times. This chain uses TRBV27 with TRBJ2-7; D call uncertain. V lost 2 bases and J 6 bases, leaving 17 bases between the germline ends. Germline V gene data show CDR1 as MNHEY and CDR2 as SMNVEV (reference sequence). The CDR3 contains 15 residues. CDR3 in amino acids: CASSLLGPREGEQYF. In nucleotides, the CDR3 is TGTGCCAGCAGTTTACTTGGTCCCCGTGAAGGCGAGCAGTACTTC.

This clonotype was detected ten times or more. The chain uses TRBV7-6 and TRBJ1-2; 7 bases match TRBD1. The V gene end was trimmed by 5 bases and the J gene end by 4 bases; junction bases not matched to a gene: 13. CDR1 is SGHVS and CDR2 is FNYEAQ in the germline V gene. This CDR3 has 16 amino acids. The chain's CDR3 is CASSPRQGPILYGYTF. CDR3 in DNA: TGTGCCAGCAGCCCCCGACAGGGCCCCATCCTCTATGGCTACACCTTC.

J is TRBJ2-7 and V is TRBV11-2; TRBD1 matches 11 bases. The CDR3 loop spans 16 amino acids. V lost 5 bases to trimming and J lost 6 bases; unmatched junction nucleotides: 12. Per germline, CDR1 SGHAT and CDR2 FQNNGV. This chain's CDR3 is CASSPGTGGAGGEQYF. The DNA for the CDR3 is TGTGCCAGCAGCCCCGGGACAGGGGGAGCGGGGGGCGAGCAGTACTTC.

The chain couples TRBV7-6 to TRBJ2-5; 11 positions agree with TRBD1. The germline gives CDR1 SGHVS, CDR2 FNYEAQ. V dropped 5 bases and J dropped 1; count of bases not matched to a gene: 6. The CDR3 extends over 16 amino acids. The CDR3 is CASSPGTGGTQETQYF. The CDR3 coding sequence is TGTGCCAGCAGCCCTGGGACAGGGGGAACCCAAGAGACCCAGTACTTC. Using reference TRBV7-6 and TRBJ2-5 for the parts outside the CDR3, the full variable domain is GAGVSQSPRYKVTKRGQDVALRCDPISGHVSLYWYRQALGQGPEFLTYFNYEAQQDKSGLPNDRFSAERPEGSISTLTIQRTEQRDSAMYRCASSPGTGGTQETQYFGPGTRLLVL.

Regarding this clonotype: A read error may account for a junction end that differs from germline. The J gene is TRBJ2-5, the V gene TRBV2; a weak D match, TRBD1 (7 bases). This CDR3 has 13 residues. Germline CDR1 and CDR2: SNHLY and FYNNEI. The CDR3 DNA sequence: TGTGCCAGCAGGTCAGGGGGTCGGGAGACCCAGTGCTTC. Encoded protein: CASRSGGRETQCF.

This clonotype was detected ten times or more. The chain carries TRBV20-1 and TRBJ1-5; D may be TRBD1 (5 bases). Per the germline V gene, CDR1 is DFQATT and CDR2 is SNEGSKA (reference sequence). The CDR3 extends over 13 amino acids. Trimming removed 3 bases from V and 7 bases from J, with 13 bases in between. The CDR3 here is CSASPGTSQPQHF. The CDR3 DNA follows: TGCAGTGCTAGCCCAGGGACGTCGCAGCCCCAGCATTTT.

The rearrangement links TRBV10-3 to TRBJ2-2; 9 bases agree with TRBD1. CDR3 length: 13 amino acids. Germline V gene lookup returns CDR1 ENHRY and CDR2 SYGVKD. Trimming took 11 bases from V and 3 from J; bases not matched to a gene: 4. Written as DNA, the CDR3 is TGTGCCGTACGGGACAGGGACACCGGGGAGCTGTTTTTT. Residues: CAVRDRDTGELFF.

Ten or more counts support this clonotype. The V call is TRBV7-8, the J call TRBJ1-5, with D possibly being TRBD1 (5 bases). This CDR3 contains 15 residues. Germline V gene sequence: CDR1 SGHVS, CDR2 FQNEAQ. V was shortened by 4 bases and J by 1 base, with 11 bases between the two germline ends. For the CDR3, the DNA is TGTGCCAGCAGCTCGGCAGGGTCAAGCAATCAGCCCCAGCATTTT. Translated: CASSSAGSSNQPQHF.

By sample share, this clonotype is medium-sized. This sequence joins TRBV10-3 and TRBJ1-5, with a possible D match to TRBD1 (5 bases). The CDR3 loop spans 12 amino acids. The ends were cut back, 8 bases at V and 4 bases at J, with 9 bases in the middle. CDR1 and CDR2 from the germline V gene are ENHRY and SYGVKD. The CDR3 spells CAIGTHNQPQHF. As DNA, the CDR3 is TGTGCCATCGGGACCCATAATCAGCCCCAGCATTTT.

This clonotype is a singleton in its sample. The chain joins TRBV7-9 to TRBJ2-5; 10 nucleotides align to TRBD2. V lost 5 bases to trimming and J lost 5 bases; unmatched junction nucleotides: 8. Germline loops: CDR1 SEHNR, CDR2 FQNEAQ (reference sequence). The CDR3 is 15 residues long. The CDR3, as DNA: TGTGCCAGCAGCCCAACTAGCGGGACGGGGGAGACCCAGTACTTC. Protein product: CASSPTSGTGETQYF. Supplemented by reference TRBV7-9 and TRBJ2-5, the full variable domain reads DTGVSQNPRHKITKRGQNVTFRCDPISEHNRLYWYRQTLGQGPEFLTYFQNEAQLEKSRLLSDRFSAERPKGSFSTLEIQRTEQGDSAMYLCASSPTSGTGETQYFGPGTRLLVL.

Only a few counts were recorded for this clonotype. The chain has TRBV10-2 and TRBJ2-7; 9 bases agree with TRBD1. Germline V gene lookup returns CDR1 WSHSY and CDR2 SAAADI. This CDR3 is 14 amino acids long. With V trimmed by 8 bases and J by 4 bases, 9 bases remained unmatched. The chain's CDR3 is CASGQGKSSYEQYF. In nucleotides, the CDR3 is TGCGCCAGCGGACAGGGGAAAAGTTCGTACGAGCAGTACTTC.

This clonotype appeared a single time. V usage is TRBV6-1 and J usage is TRBJ2-5, with TRBD1 matching over 11 bases. Germline V gene data show CDR1 as MNHNS and CDR2 as SASEGT. V was pared by 8 bases and J by 4 bases, with 9 bases of the junction left unmatched. CDR3 length equals 15 residues. The CDR3 region is CASHSLGQGGETQYF. DNA of the CDR3: TGTGCCAGCCACAGTTTGGGACAGGGGGGAGAGACCCAGTACTTC.

The V gene is TRBV20-1, the J gene TRBJ2-7, with D perhaps TRBD1 or TRBD2 (5 bases each). Trimming shortened V by 5 bases and J by 6 bases, and 14 bases separated the two germline ends. The CDR3 totals 12 residues. CDR1 DFQATT and CDR2 SNEGSKA come from the germline V gene (reference sequence). The CDR3 here is CSAPGPGSEQYF. The CDR3, as DNA: TGCAGTGCTCCAGGGCCGGGAAGCGAGCAGTACTTC.

This clonotype has a count of ten or more. The V call is TRBV28, the J call TRBJ2-5; D is unresolved. Germline CDR1 reads MDHEN; CDR2 reads SYDVKM. The CDR3 has 15 amino acids. V lost 5 bases and J lost 2, with 15 bases in between. The CDR3 sequence is CASSTPRLGQETQYF. DNA of the CDR3: TGTGCCAGCAGTACCCCCCGGCTAGGTCAAGAGACCCAGTACTTC.

The gene calls are TRBV29-1 and TRBJ1-3, with 7 bases fitting TRBD1. With 4 bases clipped from V and 8 bases from J, the junction kept 11 bases outside the gene matches. This CDR3 comprises 14 residues. Germline V gives CDR1 SQVTM, CDR2 ANQGSEA. CDR3 loop: CSVGQGDYGYTIYF. DNA for the CDR3: TGCAGCGTTGGACAGGGAGACTATGGCTACACCATATATTTT.

This clonotype showed up just a few times. This chain connects TRBV28 to TRBJ2-5; 12 positions match TRBD1. CDR3 size: 16 residues. The germline V gene has CDR1 MDHEN and CDR2 SYDVKM. V lost 0 bases and J lost 4; bases outside the gene matches: 3. CDR3 sequence: CASSLWGQGATETQYF. The CDR3 nucleotides read TGTGCCAGCAGTTTATGGGGACAGGGGGCGACAGAGACCCAGTACTTC. Supplemented by reference TRBV28 and TRBJ2-5, the full variable domain reads DVKVTQSSRYLVKRTGEKVFLECVQDMDHENMFWYRQDPGLGLRLIYFSYDVKMKEKGDIPEGYSVSREKKERFSLILESASTNQTSMYLCASSLWGQGATETQYFGPGTRLLVL.

The chain recombines TRBV7-2 with TRBJ1-6; 9 nucleotides align to TRBD1. The V segment lost 5 bases and the J segment 6 bases; nucleotides outside the gene matches: 8. The CDR3 loop spans 16 amino acids. Germline assignment: CDR1 SGHTA and CDR2 FQGNSA. In nucleotides, the CDR3 is TGTGCCAGCAGCCTAACCGGGACAGGGCTTAATTCACCCCTCCACTTT. Amino acid sequence: CASSLTGTGLNSPLHF.

This clonotype was observed at least ten times. The V gene is TRBV27, the J gene TRBJ1-5; 9 nucleotides agree with TRBD1. This CDR3 has 13 amino acids. The J segment lost 5 bases and the V segment lost 4 bases, leaving 0 bases of the junction unmatched. The V gene's germline CDR1 is MNHEY and CDR2 SMNVEV (reference sequence). The CDR3 sequence is CASSWDRDQPQHF. The CDR3 nucleotides read TGTGCCAGCAGTTGGGACAGGGATCAGCCCCAGCATTTT.

The chain employs TRBV10-3 and TRBJ1-1; tentative D call: TRBD1 (5 bases). Trimming removed 5 bases at V and 11 bases at J, with 12 bases between. The CDR3 consists of 11 residues. CDR1 is ENHRY, CDR2 SYGVKD, per germline. The CDR3 is CAISWGVSAFF. In DNA form, the CDR3 reads TGTGCCATCAGTTGGGGGGTATCGGCTTTCTTT.

The chain uses TRBV29-1 and TRBJ2-7, with 7 bases matching TRBD2. Germline lookup yields CDR1 SQVTM and CDR2 ANQGSEA. The CDR3 is made up of 13 amino acids. The V gene end was trimmed by 3 bases and the J gene end by 12 bases; junction bases not matched to a gene: 14. The CDR3 spells CSVEGGSTYKRYF. CDR3 coding DNA: TGCAGCGTTGAGGGCGGGAGTACCTACAAGCGGTACTTC.

Ten or more counts support this clonotype. V and J are TRBV24-1 and TRBJ2-5, with D possibly TRBD2 on 6 matching bases. This CDR3 spans 14 amino acids. Trimming took off 5 bases at V and 3 bases at J, with 12 bases between the two ends. The germline gives CDR1 KGHDR, CDR2 SFDVKD. The CDR3, as DNA: TGTGCCACCAGTGTGGGACTCGGTGAAGAGACCCAGTACTTC. Protein: CATSVGLGEETQYF.